The 18 T cell receptor beta chains presented below share a single source sample, sequenced in a study of T cell changes during pregnancy in multiple sclerosis. Method: immunoSEQ multiplex PCR; TCRdb's copy keeps in-frame clones and lacks some. This sample yields tens of thousands of clones, of which approximately 92% are seen a single time; under 2% belongs to the top ten. This specimen was CD4+ T cells from peripheral blood mononuclear cells, taken after pregnancy. The source is a female donor in good health, enrolled as a control in a pregnancy study.

This chain links TRBV29-1 with TRBJ2-1; TRBD2 matches 8 bases. The CDR3 covers 15 residues. The junction had 15 bases not matched to a gene; V was cut back by 7 bases and J by 7 bases. Germline V gene data show CDR1 as SQVTM and CDR2 as ANQGSEA. CDR3 in DNA: TGCAGCGGGGGGCTAGCGGGCACACGTAGGAATGAGCAGTTCTTC. It yields the protein CSGGLAGTRRNEQFF.

As for this clone: At one of its ends the junction is not consistent with the germline gene, which may arise from a read error. The chain uses TRBV15 and TRBJ2-7; D is unresolved. The V gene's germline CDR1 is LNHNV and CDR2 YYDKDF (reference sequence). The CDR3 loop spans 15 amino acids. CDR3 residues: CATSRDFPTVYAQYF. CDR3 sequence (DNA): TGTGCCACCAGCAGAGATTTCCCGACTGTCTACGCGCAGTACTTC. Based on the CDR3 plus reference TRBV15 and TRBJ2-7, the full variable domain is DAMVIQNPRYQVTQFGKPVTLSCSQTLNHNVMYWYQQKSSQAPKLLFHYYDKDFNNEADTPDNFQSRRPNTSFCFLDIRSPGLGDTAMYLCATSRDFPTVYAQYFGPGTRLTVT.

The chain has TRBV28 and TRBJ1-5, with TRBD1 matching over 8 bases. V was clipped by 7 bases and J by 0 bases; unmatched bases: 8. This CDR3 is 16 amino acids long. Per the germline V gene, CDR1 is MDHEN and CDR2 is SYDVKM. The CDR3 sequence: CASTRTGIYSNQPQHF. CDR3 bases: TGTGCCAGCACCAGGACAGGGATTTATAGCAATCAGCCCCAGCATTTT.

The gene calls are TRBV18 and TRBJ1-2, with 7 bases matching TRBD1. J lost 10 bases, V lost 6 bases, and 11 bases had no gene match. CDR1 is KGHSH and CDR2 is LQKENI in the germline V gene. There are 13 residues in the CDR3. CDR3 sequence reads: CASSSGGGLAYTF. CDR3 coding DNA: TGTGCCAGCTCTTCAGGGGGAGGTCTCGCCTACACCTTC.

The rearrangement uses TRBV6-4 and TRBJ1-6; D unresolved. The germline V gene has CDR1 MRHNA and CDR2 SNTAGT. The CDR3 loop spans 14 amino acids. Trimming took off 3 bases at V and 0 bases at J, with 3 bases between the two ends. The CDR3 DNA reads as TGTGCCAGCAGTGATAGCTCCTATAATTCACCCCTCCACTTT. Translated, it gives CASSDSSYNSPLHF.

V and J are TRBV29-1 and TRBJ2-5; 7 bases are shared with TRBD2. Germline lookup yields CDR1 SQVTM and CDR2 ANQGSEA. This CDR3 region has 13 residues. J lost 2 bases, V lost 6 bases, and 6 bases had no gene match. The CDR3 loop is CSVWGGSQETQYF. The CDR3 DNA reads TGCAGCGTCTGGGGCGGGAGTCAAGAGACCCAGTACTTC.

This rearrangement joins TRBV30 to TRBJ2-5, with 10 positions matching TRBD2. CDR1 is GTSNPN, CDR2 SVGIG, per germline (reference sequence). The length of the CDR3 is 17 residues. V shed 7 bases, J shed 0 bases, and the junction held 14 bases outside the gene matches. The CDR3 protein is CAFRNRETSGYQETQYF. CDR3 coding DNA: TGTGCCTTCAGAAATAGGGAGACTAGCGGGTACCAAGAGACCCAGTACTTC.

The chain links TRBV29-1 to TRBJ2-1; 14 nucleotides line up with TRBD2. J gave up 14 bases and V 8 bases, and 11 bases lay outside the gene matches. The CDR3 contains 13 residues. The germline V gene has CDR1 SQVTM and CDR2 ANQGSEA. CDR3 amino acids: CSSARGLAGVEFF. The CDR3 DNA is TGCAGCTCAGCCCGGGGACTAGCGGGAGTGGAGTTCTTC.

This clone is a singleton in its sample. The rearrangement links TRBV10-1 to TRBJ2-1; tentatively, D is TRBD2 (6 bases). The V and J ends lost 0 bases and 4 bases respectively, with 19 bases between them. The CDR3 consists of 18 residues. Germline assignment: CDR1 WNHNN and CDR2 SYGVQD (reference sequence). The CDR3 loop is CASSESSSIADTYNEQFF. The CDR3 DNA reads TGCGCCAGCAGTGAGTCGAGTTCCATAGCGGACACATACAATGAGCAGTTCTTC.

The chain combines TRBV4-3 with TRBJ1-2, with D maybe TRBD1 (6 bases). The V and J ends lost 0 bases and 8 bases respectively, with 13 bases between them. Looked up from germline, CDR1 is LGHNA and CDR2 is YSLEER. There are 14 residues in the CDR3. This chain's CDR3 is CASSQEFGGHGYTF. For the CDR3, the DNA is TGCGCCAGCAGCCAAGAATTCGGGGGGCACGGCTACACCTTC.

This chain joins TRBV6-5 and TRBJ2-7; the match to TRBD2 covers 11 bases. The germline gives CDR1 MNHEY, CDR2 SVGAGI. The V and J ends lost 4 bases and 6 bases, in that order; junction bases with no gene match: 8. This CDR3 spans 15 amino acids. The CDR3 nucleotides read TGTGCCAGCAGTTCAGGGACTAGCGGTCGCAGCGAGCAGTACTTC. The encoded protein is CASSSGTSGRSEQYF.

The chain combines TRBV28 with TRBJ1-5, with D possibly matching TRBD1 (6 bases). Deletions cut 3 bases from V and 4 bases from J, with 10 bases between. The germline V gene has CDR1 MDHEN and CDR2 SYDVKM. CDR3 length: 14 amino acids. CDR3 DNA sequence: TGTGCCAGCAGTTTGACAGGCTCTAATCAGCCCCAGCATTTT. It specifies CASSLTGSNQPQHF. Based on the CDR3 plus reference TRBV28 and TRBJ1-5, the full variable domain is DVKVTQSSRYLVKRTGEKVFLECVQDMDHENMFWYRQDPGLGLRLIYFSYDVKMKEKGDIPEGYSVSREKKERFSLILESASTNQTSMYLCASSLTGSNQPQHFGDGTRLSIL.

The chain combines TRBV28 with TRBJ1-2; 7 positions agree with TRBD1. Germline V gene lookup returns CDR1 MDHEN and CDR2 SYDVKM. Trimming at V came to 5 bases and at J to 3 bases, leaving 9 bases not matched to a gene. This CDR3 is 15 amino acids long. CDR3 nucleotides: TGTGCCAGCAGTCAGGGGGTTCGAGCCTACTATGGCTACACCTTC. Translation: CASSQGVRAYYGYTF.

The DNA of the CDR3 is TGCAGTGCCTATTCCGGCTATGGCTACACCTTC. Protein sequence: CSAYSGYGYTF. The gene calls are TRBV20-1 and TRBJ1-2, with D unclear. The germline CDR1 and CDR2 sequences are DFQATT and SNEGSKA (reference sequence). V gave up 6 bases and J gave up 4 bases, with 9 bases separating them. This CDR3 region has 11 residues.

This chain joins TRBV6-5 and TRBJ2-1, with TRBD2 matching over 14 bases. This CDR3 contains 15 residues. The germline V gene encodes CDR1 MNHEY and CDR2 SVGAGI. V was clipped by 5 bases and J by 12 bases; unmatched bases: 9. This CDR3 is CASSKGLAGVSVQFF. The CDR3 nucleotides read TGTGCCAGCAGTAAGGGACTAGCGGGGGTCTCCGTGCAGTTCTTC.

The chain carries TRBV7-2 and TRBJ2-1; TRBD2 aligns across 7 bases. Germline trimming cut 5 bases from V and 3 bases from J; bases unmatched to any gene: 10. CDR3 size: 16 residues. Germline CDR1 SGHTA, CDR2 FQGNSA. The chain's CDR3 is CASSRSRGSIYNEQFF. CDR3 DNA sequence: TGTGCCAGCAGCCGATCCCGCGGGAGTATCTACAATGAGCAGTTCTTC.

CDR3 amino acids: CASSDRDRGYEQYF. For the CDR3, the DNA is TGTGCCAGCAGCGACCGGGACAGGGGTTACGAGCAGTACTTC. This chain links TRBV9 with TRBJ2-7; 10 bases are shared with TRBD1. V shed 3 bases, J shed 4 bases, and the junction held 4 bases outside the gene matches. Per germline, CDR1 SGDLS and CDR2 YYNGEE. The CDR3 runs 14 residues.

The genes are TRBV28 and TRBJ2-7; D gene uncertain. Trimming took off 3 bases at V and 1 base at J, with 7 bases between the two ends. CDR1 and CDR2 (germline): MDHEN, SYDVKM. CDR3 length: 13 amino acids. The CDR3 nucleotides read TGTGCCAGCAGTTTGCAACTTTCCTACGAGCAGTACTTC. It specifies CASSLQLSYEQYF.